The clone carrying this T cell receptor (beta chain) was counted only a few times. The CDR3 is made up of 14 amino acids. The germline gives CDR1 SGHTA, CDR2 FQGNSA. Trimming left V 4 bases short and J 1 base short, with 10 bases between. TCRdb processed the RT-PCR reads anew with MiXCR; each CDR3 protein has one entry. The sample includes about 680,000 distinct CDR3 sequences, 12% to 15% of them seen just once. The sequencing input was memory CD4+ T cells from blood. This sequence joins TRBV7-2 and TRBJ1-1; D unresolved. This sequence was found in a female donor in good health, serving as a healthy control. The CDR3 sequence: CASSYPPENTEAFF. DNA for the CDR3: TGTGCCAGCAGCTACCCCCCCGAGAACACTGAAGCTTTCTTT.